This T cell receptor (beta chain) came from a study of vaccination and CD4 T cells after COVID-19. In the study overall: Two of the convalescents were Hispanic, and convalescents were six males and four females. Overlapping spike pools from SARS-CoV-2 and HCoV-NL63, HCoV-OC43 and HCoV-229E served as culture stimuli.

The assay that was used to sequence DNA from cultured CD4+ T cells was the Oncomine TCR Beta short-read assay. Cultured CD4+ T cells yielded the extracted genomic DNA. Using its own MiXCR run on the PCR reads, TCRdb lists one record per CDR3 protein. The repertoire has a few hundred distinct CDR3 sequences, less than 7.5% of them found once; the top ten carry approximately 20%. By share of the sample, this clonotype is large. The antigen is undetermined. Treatment denoted: roughly nine-day PBMC culture with coronavirus spike peptide pools or control peptides (ViraFEST assay). Ahead of the COVID-19 pandemic (2011-2018), the CD4+ T cells of the unexposed donor were collected. CDR3 length: 14 amino acids. Germline V gives CDR1 MNHNS, CDR2 SASEGT. With V trimmed by 6 bases and J by 8 bases, 10 bases remained unmatched.

The sequenced material came from CD4+ T cells from blood, cultured in vitro. The TCR sequence derives from a human donor in good health. This chain joins TRBV6-1 and TRBJ1-1, with 9 bases fitting TRBD1. This chain's CDR3 is CASSEIQGAKEAFF. As DNA, the CDR3 is TGTGCCAGCAGCGAAATACAGGGGGCGAAGGAAGCTTTCTTT.